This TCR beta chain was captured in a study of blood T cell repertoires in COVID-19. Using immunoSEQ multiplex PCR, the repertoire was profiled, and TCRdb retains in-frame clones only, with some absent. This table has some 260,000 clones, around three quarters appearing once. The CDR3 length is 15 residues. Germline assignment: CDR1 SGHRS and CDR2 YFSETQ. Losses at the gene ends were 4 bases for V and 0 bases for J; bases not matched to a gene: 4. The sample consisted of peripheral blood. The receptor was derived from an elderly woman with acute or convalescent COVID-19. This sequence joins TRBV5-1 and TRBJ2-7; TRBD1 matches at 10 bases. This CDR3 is CASSPGQGNSYEQYF. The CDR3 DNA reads TGCGCCAGCAGCCCGGGACAGGGGAACTCCTACGAGCAGTACTTC.